A single sample gave rise to the 9 T cell receptor beta chains below, sequenced in a study of blood T cells in healthy people across ages. PCR was performed a second time for roughly 6 to 12 cycles using a sample-barcoded 5' primer and a J-beta primer mix. TCRdb re-derived calls from the 5' RACE reads in MiXCR, one entry per CDR3 protein. The sample records about 970,000 distinct CDR3 sequences, roughly half being singletons. Sequencing was performed on blood. The receptor source for this set is a woman in her sixties in good health.

V is TRBV10-3 and J is TRBJ2-5; TRBD2 might be the D (5 bases). Germline V lookup: CDR1 ENHRY, CDR2 SYGVKD. This CDR3 has 15 residues. Trimming removed 3 bases at V and 0 bases at J, with 11 bases between. CDR3 in amino acids: CAISEGGRDQETQYF. The CDR3, as DNA: TGTGCCATCAGTGAAGGCGGGCGAGACCAAGAGACCCAGTACTTC.

The DNA of the CDR3 is TGTGCCAGCAGTTTATCTCCGGGCCCCACCTACGAGCAGTACTTC. It is translated as CASSLSPGPTYEQYF. J is TRBJ2-7 and V is TRBV27; D is ambiguous. Per germline, CDR1 MNHEY and CDR2 SMNVEV (reference sequence). V was shortened by 0 bases and J by 2 bases, with 11 bases between the two germline ends. The CDR3 covers 15 residues.

The chain employs TRBV5-1 and TRBJ2-7, with 8 bases matching TRBD2. The CDR3 is 14 residues long. Trimming took 4 bases from V and 3 from J; bases not matched to a gene: 6. Germline-derived CDR1 and CDR2 are SGHRS and YFSETQ. The CDR3 DNA reads TGCGCCAGCAGCGTCGGGACTAGTAGCTACGAGCAGTACTTC. Translated, it gives CASSVGTSSYEQYF.

The table lists this clonotype with a count of one. V is TRBV7-8 and J is TRBJ2-5, with TRBD2 as a possible D gene (6 bases). With the DNA end fitting TRBJ2-7 better, the J assignment may be wrong. Germline loops: CDR1 SGHVS, CDR2 FQNEAQ. This CDR3 contains 17 residues. Here the CDR3 reads CASSLATRGGRNCEQYF. CDR3 nucleotide sequence: TGTGCCAGCAGCTTAGCCACGAGAGGAGGGCGGAACTGCGAGCAGTACTTC.

This chain links TRBV7-2 with TRBJ2-1, with 10 bases fitting TRBD1. The V gene's germline CDR1 is SGHTA and CDR2 FQGNSA. The J segment lost 7 bases and the V segment lost 5 bases, leaving 8 bases of the junction unmatched. The CDR3 covers 15 residues. The CDR3 spells CASSPLDRGPNEQFF. The CDR3, as DNA: TGTGCCAGCAGCCCCCTAGACAGGGGGCCGAATGAGCAGTTCTTC. Together with reference TRBV7-2 and TRBJ2-1, the CDR3 gives the full variable domain: GAGVSQSPSNKVTEKGKDVELRCDPISGHTALYWYRQSLGQGLEFLIYFQGNSAPDKSGLPSDRFSAERTGGSVSTLTIQRTQQEDSAVYLCASSPLDRGPNEQFFGPGTRLTVL.

This clonotype turned up a few times. This chain connects TRBV6-2 or TRBV6-3 to TRBJ2-7, with unresolved D. The germline gives CDR1 MNHEY, CDR2 SVGEGT. CDR3 length: 11 residues. V dropped 3 bases and J dropped 12 bases, with 12 bases sitting between them. The CDR3 sequence is CASSYGSILYF. In DNA form, the CDR3 reads TGTGCCAGCAGTTATGGGTCAATACTGTACTTC.

V and J are TRBV12-3 or TRBV12-4 and TRBJ2-3, with 9 bases lining up with TRBD2. This CDR3 region has 16 residues. The V and J ends lost 4 bases and 1 base, in that order; junction bases with no gene match: 6. The CDR3 DNA is TGTGCCAGCAGTTCCCATAGCGGGAGAGGCACAGATACGCAGTATTTT. Protein product: CASSSHSGRGTDTQYF.

This clonotype was observed a handful of times. The J gene is TRBJ2-7, the V gene TRBV5-1; D not certain. This CDR3 has 14 amino acids. Per germline, CDR1 SGHRS and CDR2 YFSETQ. V lost 7 bases and J 1 base, leaving 15 bases between the germline ends. The CDR3 protein is CASGPQVNSYEQYF. In DNA, the CDR3 is TGCGCCAGCGGACCTCAGGTTAATTCCTACGAGCAGTACTTC.

This clonotype was counted many times. J is TRBJ2-7 and V is TRBV4-1, with D perhaps matching TRBD2 (5 bases). The V gene's germline CDR1 is MGHRA and CDR2 YSYEKL. This CDR3 spans 15 amino acids. V was clipped by 0 bases and J by 4 bases, with 13 bases between them. This chain's CDR3 is CASSQDPGLTYEQYF. The CDR3 nucleotides read TGCGCCAGCAGCCAAGATCCTGGACTGACATACGAGCAGTACTTC.